The 6 T cell receptor beta chains given below trace back to one sample, sequenced in a study of early T cells in non-severe SARS-CoV-2 infection. TCRdb fed the 5' RACE reads into MiXCR, producing one record per CDR3 protein. The sample gives roughly 35,000 distinct CDR3 sequences, under 6.5% of which show up once; under 30% is in the top ten. The sample consisted of whole blood. The source of these receptors is an adult who was a healthcare worker with PCR-confirmed SARS-CoV-2 infection or an uninfected control (not recorded which).

This clonotype was seen repeatedly, ten times or more. V and J are TRBV28 and TRBJ2-7, with D unclear. This CDR3 is built from 15 residues. V was cut by 8 bases and J by 2 bases, with 19 bases left in between. Germline loops: CDR1 MDHEN, CDR2 SYDVKM. CDR3 sequence (DNA): TGTGCCAGCCGCGAGACCCAAGCGAGTACCTACGAGCAGTACTTC. It codes for CASRETQASTYEQYF.

The table lists this clonotype with many counts. The chain links TRBV27 to TRBJ2-1; D remains unclear. The CDR3 sequence is 13 residues long. Germline lookup yields CDR1 MNHEY and CDR2 SMNVEV (reference sequence). Deletions cut 5 bases from V and 9 bases from J, with 14 bases between. CDR3 DNA sequence: TGTGCCAGCAGTCCACCGACCGCATCTGAGCAGTTCTTC. This sequence encodes CASSPPTASEQFF.

The chain couples TRBV12-3 or TRBV12-4 to TRBJ2-3, with 7 bases lining up with TRBD1. Trimming took 5 bases from V and 6 from J; bases not matched to a gene: 11. The CDR3 is 15 amino acids. The CDR3 DNA follows: TGTGCCAGCAGTCTAGACAGGGCCGGGGATGATACGCAGTATTTT. It encodes CASSLDRAGDDTQYF.

This clonotype was recorded at least ten times. The chain joins TRBV29-1 to TRBJ2-3; D not certain. The CDR3 extends over 12 amino acids. Germline V gene sequence: CDR1 SQVTM, CDR2 ANQGSEA. V lost 6 bases and J 6 bases, leaving 13 bases between the germline ends. CDR3 region: CSVTNTYDTQYF. The CDR3 coding sequence is TGCAGCGTGACAAACACTTATGATACGCAGTATTTT.

This clonotype was observed a few times. This chain links TRBV5-6 with TRBJ2-3, with D tentatively TRBD1 (6 bases). This CDR3 region has 16 residues. CDR1 is SGHDT, CDR2 YYEEEE, per germline. V lost 2 bases and J lost 3, with 16 bases in between. Written as DNA, the CDR3 is TGTGCCAGCAGCTTTAGAAACAGGGTTCGGACAGATACGCAGTATTTT. Its translation is CASSFRNRVRTDTQYF.

In this sample, this clonotype turned up a few times. The V call is TRBV21-1, the J call TRBJ1-2. TRBV21-1 corresponds to a pseudogene. The CDR3 is 11 residues long. The DNA of the CDR3 is TGTGCCAGCACATCAGGGCCCGGCTACACCTTC. It yields the protein CASTSGPGYTF.